This T cell receptor (beta chain) was recorded in a study of cytomegalovirus exposure and HLA in healthy donors. With regard to this clone: What it binds is not known.

Although they were nominally healthy when sampled, donors likely had unrecorded immune exposures. The germline V gene has CDR1 GTSNPN and CDR2 SVGIG (reference sequence). CDR3 length: 12 amino acids. V shed 2 bases and J shed 9 bases, with 11 bases lying between them. Points from the study as a whole: A later analysis linked 15,000 to 20,000 TCR beta sequences to HLA alleles at 0.05 false discovery rate.

The PCR had 60 Vbeta and 13 Jbeta primers. Original processing methods: Later work found 74 million or so unique TCR beta chains, with 9.5 million to 14 million shared. The table came from immunoSEQ multiplex PCR; TCRdb's copy has only in-frame clones and leaves some out. The D gene and trimming were derived from the DNA, and the V and J assignments and clone size from that table. The sample lists about 130,000 clones, approximately 82% occurring once. The sequenced sample consisted of PBMCs. The TCR was taken from a boy aged 2 to 10 in good health and CMV-seronegative. This chain links TRBV30 with TRBJ2-1; D call uncertain. CDR3 loop: CAWSPQEGEQFF. The DNA for the CDR3 is TGTGCCTGGAGTCCTCAGGAAGGTGAGCAGTTCTTC.